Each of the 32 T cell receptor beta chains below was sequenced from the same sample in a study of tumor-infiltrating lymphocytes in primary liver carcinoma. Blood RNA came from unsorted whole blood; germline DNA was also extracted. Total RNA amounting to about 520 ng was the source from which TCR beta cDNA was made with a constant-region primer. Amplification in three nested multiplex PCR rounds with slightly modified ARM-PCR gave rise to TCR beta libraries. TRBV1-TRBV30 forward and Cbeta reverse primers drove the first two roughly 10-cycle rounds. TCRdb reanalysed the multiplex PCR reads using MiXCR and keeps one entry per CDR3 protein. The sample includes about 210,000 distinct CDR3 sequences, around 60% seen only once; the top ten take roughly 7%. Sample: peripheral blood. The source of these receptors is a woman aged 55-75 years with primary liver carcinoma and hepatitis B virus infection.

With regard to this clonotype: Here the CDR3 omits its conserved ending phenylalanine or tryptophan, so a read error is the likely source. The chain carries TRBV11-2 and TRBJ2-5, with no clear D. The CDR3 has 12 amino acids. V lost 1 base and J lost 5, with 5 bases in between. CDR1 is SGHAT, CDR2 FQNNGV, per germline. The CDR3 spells CASSLADETQYL. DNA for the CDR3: TGTGCCAGCAGCTTAGCAGATGAGACCCAGTACCTC.

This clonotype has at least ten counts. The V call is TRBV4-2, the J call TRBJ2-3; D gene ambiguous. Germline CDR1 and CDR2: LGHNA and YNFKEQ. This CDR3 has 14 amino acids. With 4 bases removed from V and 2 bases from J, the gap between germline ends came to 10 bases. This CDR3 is CASSPRVNTDTQYF. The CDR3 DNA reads TGTGCCAGCAGCCCCCGAGTGAACACAGATACGCAGTATTTT.

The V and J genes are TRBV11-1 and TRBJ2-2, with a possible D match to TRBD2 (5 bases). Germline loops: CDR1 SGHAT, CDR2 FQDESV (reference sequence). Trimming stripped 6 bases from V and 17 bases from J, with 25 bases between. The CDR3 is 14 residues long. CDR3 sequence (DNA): TGTGCCAGCAGACCGAGCCTTAACACCGGGGAGCCTTTTTTT. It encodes CASRPSLNTGEPFF.

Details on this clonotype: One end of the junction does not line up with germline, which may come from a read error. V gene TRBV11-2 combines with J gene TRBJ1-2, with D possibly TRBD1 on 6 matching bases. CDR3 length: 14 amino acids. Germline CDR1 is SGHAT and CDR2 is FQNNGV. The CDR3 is CAISLGTGLGGYTF. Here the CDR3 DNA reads TGTGCCATCAGCTTAGGAACAGGGCTGGGAGGCTACACCTTC. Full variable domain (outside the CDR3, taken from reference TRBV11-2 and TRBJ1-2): EAGVAQSPRYKIIEKRQSVAFWCNPISGHATLYWYQQILGQGPKLLIQFQNNGVVDDSQLPKDRFSAERLKGVDSTLKIQPAKLEDSAVYLCAISLGTGLGGYTFGSGTRLTVV.

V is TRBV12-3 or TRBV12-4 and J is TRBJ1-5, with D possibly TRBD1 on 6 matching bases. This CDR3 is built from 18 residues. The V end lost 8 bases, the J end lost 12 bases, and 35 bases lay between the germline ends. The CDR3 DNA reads TGTGCCAGCGGAGATACACAGGGATTCGGACACGTCGGTCGGCTCCAGCATTTT. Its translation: CASGDTQGFGHVGRLQHF.

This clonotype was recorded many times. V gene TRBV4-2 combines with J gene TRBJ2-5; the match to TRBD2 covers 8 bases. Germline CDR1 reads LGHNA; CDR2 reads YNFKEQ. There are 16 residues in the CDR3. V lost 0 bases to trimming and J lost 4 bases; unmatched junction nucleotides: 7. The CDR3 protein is CASSQEATSDRETQYF. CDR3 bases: TGTGCCAGCAGCCAAGAAGCGACTAGCGACCGAGAGACCCAGTACTTC.

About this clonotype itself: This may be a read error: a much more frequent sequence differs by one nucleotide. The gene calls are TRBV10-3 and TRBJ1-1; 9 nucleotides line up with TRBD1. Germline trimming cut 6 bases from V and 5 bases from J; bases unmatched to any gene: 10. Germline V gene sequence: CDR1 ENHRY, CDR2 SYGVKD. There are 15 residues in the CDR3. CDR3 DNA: TGTGCCATCAGAGACCCCGGGACAGGGACAACTGAAGCTTTCTTT. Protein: CAIRDPGTGTTEAFF.

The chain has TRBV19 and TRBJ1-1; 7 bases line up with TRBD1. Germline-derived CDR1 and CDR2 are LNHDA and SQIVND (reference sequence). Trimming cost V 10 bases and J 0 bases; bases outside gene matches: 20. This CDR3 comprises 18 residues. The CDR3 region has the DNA TGTGCCACCTCACCTGACAGTCGGGCAGGGGGTCTGAACACTGAAGCTTTCTTT. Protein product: CATSPDSRAGGLNTEAFF.

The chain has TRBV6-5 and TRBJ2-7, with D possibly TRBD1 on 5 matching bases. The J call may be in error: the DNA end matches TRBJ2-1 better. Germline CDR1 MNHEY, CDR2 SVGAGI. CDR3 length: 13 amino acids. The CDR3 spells CASSLGASYEQFF. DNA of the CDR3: TGTGCCAGCAGCCTTGGGGCAAGTTACGAGCAGTTCTTC.

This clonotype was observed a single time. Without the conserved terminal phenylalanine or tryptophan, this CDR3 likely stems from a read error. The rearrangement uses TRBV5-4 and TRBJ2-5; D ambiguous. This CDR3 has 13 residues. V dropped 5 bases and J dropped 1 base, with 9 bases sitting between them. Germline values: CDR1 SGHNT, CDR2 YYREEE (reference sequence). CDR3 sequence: CASRQVPQETQYY. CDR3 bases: TGTGCCAGCAGGCAGGTGCCCCAAGAGACCCAGTACTAC.

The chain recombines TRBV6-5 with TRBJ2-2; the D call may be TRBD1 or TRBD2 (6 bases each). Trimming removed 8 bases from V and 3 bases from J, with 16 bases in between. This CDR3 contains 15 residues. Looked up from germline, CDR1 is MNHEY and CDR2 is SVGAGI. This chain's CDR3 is CASRRTRGDTGELFF. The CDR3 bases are TGTGCCAGCCGTCGGACAAGGGGGGACACCGGGGAGCTGTTTTTT.

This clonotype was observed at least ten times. CDR3 sequence (DNA): TGTGCCAGCAGCTTAAGGACAGATACCTACAATGAGCAGTTCTTC. Protein product: CASSLRTDTYNEQFF. V and J are TRBV5-5 and TRBJ2-1; D is possibly TRBD1 (6 bases). The CDR3 is 15 residues long. Trimming removed 2 bases at V and 2 bases at J, with 11 bases between. Germline V gives CDR1 SGHKS, CDR2 YYEKEE (reference sequence).

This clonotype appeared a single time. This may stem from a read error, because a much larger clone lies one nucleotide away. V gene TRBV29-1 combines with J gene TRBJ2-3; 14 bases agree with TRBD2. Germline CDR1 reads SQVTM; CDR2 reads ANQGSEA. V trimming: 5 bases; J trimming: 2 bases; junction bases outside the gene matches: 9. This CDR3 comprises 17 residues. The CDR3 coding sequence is TGCAGCGTTAGTGGACTAGCGGGAGGAGGGGACACAGATACGCAGTATTTT. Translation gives CSVSGLAGGGDTDTQYF.

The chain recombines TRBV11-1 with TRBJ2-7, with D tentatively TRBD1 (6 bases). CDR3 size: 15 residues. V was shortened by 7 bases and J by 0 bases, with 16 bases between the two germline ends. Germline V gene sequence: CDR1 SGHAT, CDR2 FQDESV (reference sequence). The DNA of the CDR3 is TGTGCCAGCAACCTGTTACAGGGACCCTCCTACGAGCAGTACTTC. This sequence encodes CASNLLQGPSYEQYF.

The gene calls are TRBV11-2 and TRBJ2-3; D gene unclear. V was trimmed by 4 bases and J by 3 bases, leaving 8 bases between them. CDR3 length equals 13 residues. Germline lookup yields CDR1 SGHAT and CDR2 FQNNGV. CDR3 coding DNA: TGTGCCAGCAGCTGTGGCCGAACAGATACGCAGTATTTT. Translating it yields CASSCGRTDTQYF.

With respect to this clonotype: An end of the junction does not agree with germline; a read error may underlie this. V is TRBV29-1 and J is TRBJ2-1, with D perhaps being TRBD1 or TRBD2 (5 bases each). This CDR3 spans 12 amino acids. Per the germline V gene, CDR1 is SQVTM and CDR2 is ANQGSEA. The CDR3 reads CGVPGPYNEQFF. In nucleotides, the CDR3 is TGCGGCGTTCCGGGACCCTACAATGAACAGTTCTTC.

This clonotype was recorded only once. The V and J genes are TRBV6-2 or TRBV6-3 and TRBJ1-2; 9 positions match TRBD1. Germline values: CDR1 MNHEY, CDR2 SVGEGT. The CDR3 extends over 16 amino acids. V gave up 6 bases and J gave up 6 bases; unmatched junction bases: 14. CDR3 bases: TGTGCCAGCAGACCCGGGGGACAGGGAAACCTTCATGGCTACACCTTC. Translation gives CASRPGGQGNLHGYTF.

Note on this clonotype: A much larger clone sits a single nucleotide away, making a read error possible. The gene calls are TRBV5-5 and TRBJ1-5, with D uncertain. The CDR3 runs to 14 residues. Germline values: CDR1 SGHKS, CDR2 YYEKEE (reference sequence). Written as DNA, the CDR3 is TGTGCCAACAGCTTTTGGGCCCGGGGTCAGCCCCAGCATTTT. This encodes CANSFWARGQPQHF.

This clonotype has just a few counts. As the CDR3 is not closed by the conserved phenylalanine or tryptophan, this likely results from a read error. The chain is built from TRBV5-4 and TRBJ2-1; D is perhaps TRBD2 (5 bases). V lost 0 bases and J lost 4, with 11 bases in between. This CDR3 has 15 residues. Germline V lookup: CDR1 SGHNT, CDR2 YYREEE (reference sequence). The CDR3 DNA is TGTGCCAGCAGCTTGGACCCCGGGGTATACAATGAGCAGTTCTTG. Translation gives CASSLDPGVYNEQFL.

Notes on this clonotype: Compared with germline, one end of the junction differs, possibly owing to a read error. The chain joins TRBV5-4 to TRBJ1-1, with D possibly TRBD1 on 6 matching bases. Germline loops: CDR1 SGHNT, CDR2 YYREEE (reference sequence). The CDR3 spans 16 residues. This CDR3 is CASSFNRPGGDTETLF. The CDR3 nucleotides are TGTGCCAGCAGCTTTAATCGGCCGGGTGGGGACACTGAAACTTTATTT.

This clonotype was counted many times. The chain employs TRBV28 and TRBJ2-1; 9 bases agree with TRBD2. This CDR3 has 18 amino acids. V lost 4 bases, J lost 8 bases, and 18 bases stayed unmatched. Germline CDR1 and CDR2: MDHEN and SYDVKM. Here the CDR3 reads CASSSGGYGVAGVDEQFF. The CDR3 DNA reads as TGTGCCAGCAGTTCTGGAGGCTATGGAGTAGCGGGAGTGGATGAGCAGTTCTTC.

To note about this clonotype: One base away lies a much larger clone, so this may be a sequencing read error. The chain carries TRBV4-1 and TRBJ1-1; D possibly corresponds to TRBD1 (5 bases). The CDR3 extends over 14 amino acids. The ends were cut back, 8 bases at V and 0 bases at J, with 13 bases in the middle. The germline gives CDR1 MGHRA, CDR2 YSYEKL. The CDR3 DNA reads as TGCGCCAGCGGCCCACAGGTCATGAACACTGAAGCTTTCTTT. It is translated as CASGPQVMNTEAFF.

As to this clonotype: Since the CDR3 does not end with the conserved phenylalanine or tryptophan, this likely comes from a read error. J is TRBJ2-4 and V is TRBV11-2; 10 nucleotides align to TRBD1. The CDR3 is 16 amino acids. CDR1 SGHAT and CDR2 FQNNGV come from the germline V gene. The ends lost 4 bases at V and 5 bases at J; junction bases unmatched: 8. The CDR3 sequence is CASSSAGTGVQNIQYL. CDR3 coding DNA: TGTGCCAGCAGCTCCGCTGGGACAGGGGTTCAAAACATTCAGTACTTA.

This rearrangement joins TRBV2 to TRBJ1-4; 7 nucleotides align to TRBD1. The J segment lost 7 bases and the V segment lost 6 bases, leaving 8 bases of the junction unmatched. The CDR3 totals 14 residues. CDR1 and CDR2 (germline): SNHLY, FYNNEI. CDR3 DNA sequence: TGTGCCAGCAGATCGACAGGGATTGGTGAAAAACTGTTTTTT. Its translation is CASRSTGIGEKLFF.

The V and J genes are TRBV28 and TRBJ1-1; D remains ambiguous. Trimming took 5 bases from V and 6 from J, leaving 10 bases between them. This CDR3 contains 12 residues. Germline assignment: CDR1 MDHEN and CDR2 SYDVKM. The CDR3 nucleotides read TGTGCCAGCAGTCCTCTCCTCTCTGAAGCTTTCTTT. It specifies CASSPLLSEAFF.

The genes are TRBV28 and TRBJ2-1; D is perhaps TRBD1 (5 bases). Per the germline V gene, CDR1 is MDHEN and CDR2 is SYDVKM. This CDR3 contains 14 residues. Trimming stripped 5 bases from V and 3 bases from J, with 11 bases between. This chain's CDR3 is CASSLRGSYNEQFF. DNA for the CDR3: TGTGCCAGCAGTCTAAGGGGTAGCTACAATGAGCAGTTCTTC.

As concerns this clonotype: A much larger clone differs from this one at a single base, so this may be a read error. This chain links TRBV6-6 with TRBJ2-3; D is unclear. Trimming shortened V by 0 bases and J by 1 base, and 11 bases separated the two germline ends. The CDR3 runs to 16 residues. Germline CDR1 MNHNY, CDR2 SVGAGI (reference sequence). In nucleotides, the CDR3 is TGTGCCAGCAGTTACTCCCAGGCGGTGGGCACAGATACGCAGTATTTT. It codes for CASSYSQAVGTDTQYF.

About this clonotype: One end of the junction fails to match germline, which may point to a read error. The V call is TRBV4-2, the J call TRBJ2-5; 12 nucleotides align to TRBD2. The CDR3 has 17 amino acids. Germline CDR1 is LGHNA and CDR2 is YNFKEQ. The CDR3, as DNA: TGTACCAGCAGCCTCCTCGGACTAGCGGGAAGTCTTGAGACCCAGTACTTC. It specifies CTSSLLGLAGSLETQYF.

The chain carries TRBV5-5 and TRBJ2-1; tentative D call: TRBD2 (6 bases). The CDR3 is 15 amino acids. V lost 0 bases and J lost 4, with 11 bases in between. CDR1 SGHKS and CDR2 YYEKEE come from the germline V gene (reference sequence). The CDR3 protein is CASSLEASVYNEQFF. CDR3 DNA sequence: TGTGCCAGCAGCTTGGAAGCTAGCGTTTACAATGAGCAGTTCTTC.

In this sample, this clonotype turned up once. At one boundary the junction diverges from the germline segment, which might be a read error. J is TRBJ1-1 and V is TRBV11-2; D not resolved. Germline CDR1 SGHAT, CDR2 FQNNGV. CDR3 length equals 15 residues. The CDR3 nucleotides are TGTGCCAGCAGCCCCAGAACGGGAGTGAACGCTGAAGCTTTCTTT. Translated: CASSPRTGVNAEAFF.

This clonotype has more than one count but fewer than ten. The CDR3 is CASYDRRWGGNNNEQFF. DNA of the CDR3: TGTGCCAGCTACGACCGCCGGTGGGGCGGGAACAACAATGAGCAGTTCTTC. This rearrangement joins TRBV7-8 to TRBJ2-1; TRBD2 is a possible D gene (6 bases). Between the trimmed V and J ends, which lost 8 bases and 5 bases, there was a span of 25 bases. The V gene's germline CDR1 is SGHVS and CDR2 FQNEAQ. The CDR3 consists of 17 residues.

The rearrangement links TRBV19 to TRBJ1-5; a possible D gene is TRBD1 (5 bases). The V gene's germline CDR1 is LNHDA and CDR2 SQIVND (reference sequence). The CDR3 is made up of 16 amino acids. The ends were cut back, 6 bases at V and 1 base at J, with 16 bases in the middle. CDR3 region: CASSLDSRRSNQPQHF. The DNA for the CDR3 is TGTGCCAGTAGCTTAGACAGCCGACGGAGCAATCAGCCCCAGCATTTT.